The rows below give T cell receptor beta chains drawn from one sample of a study of response to subunit inactivated influenza vaccine. Each CDR3 protein gets one entry after TCRdb re-called the RT-PCR reads with MiXCR. Of some 540,000 distinct CDR3 sequences detected, around 25% appear once; the ten largest clones hold around 2.8%. The same sample was also used in a study of T cells expressing NK-cell markers.

The sequences come from CD4+ T cells sorted from PBMCs, collected about 12 days after vaccination. The source is a man in his fifties or sixties who received an inactivated influenza vaccine. Both conserved end residues are part of each CDR3. Expanded clones get a size class; other rows say once, few or many, or leave the size out.

>TRBV29-1|NA|TRBJ2-7
CSVNQGNEQYF
>TRBV9|NA|TRBJ2-5
CASSPSKGRETQYF
>TRBV29-1|few|TRBJ2-5
CSVEEGQPRETQYF
>TRBV5-1|NA|TRBJ2-1
CASSLAGALSYNEQFF
>TRBV2|NA|TRBJ2-7
CASIRVGQTYEQYF
>TRBV10-1|few|TRBJ2-3
CATRPGLVSFQDTQYF
>TRBV9|NA|TRBJ2-3
CASSPNPGTHDTQYF
>TRBV5-1|NA|TRBJ2-3
CASSHTMTSGIDTQYF
>TRBV18|NA|TRBJ2-5
CASSAGLGETQYF
>TRBV9|many|TRBJ2-7
CASSVAGTGGIYEQYF
>TRBV7-2|NA|TRBJ2-1
CASSLVGRTPRNEQFF
>TRBV7-2|few|TRBJ1-6
CASSRDSTYSPLHF
>TRBV29-1|few|TRBJ2-1
CSVEVRQGLYNEQFF
>TRBV24-1|many|TRBJ2-1
CATSDPGLAGREQFF
>TRBV5-1|NA|TRBJ1-2
CASSLDGTGPYGYTF
>TRBV19|NA|TRBJ2-7
CASSFALAAEQYF
>TRBV6-7|NA|TRBJ2-4
CASNLRKGARGIQYF
>TRBV28|many|TRBJ1-1
CASSRDSHTEAFF
>TRBV6-5|NA|TRBJ2-1
CASSYSSGRTDNEQFF
>TRBV6-1|NA|TRBJ2-7
CASSARTGHYEQYF
>TRBV29-1|few|TRBJ1-2
CSVGLEWTAPNYGYTF
>TRBV20-1|many|TRBJ2-3
CSADIRGSGTDTQYF
>TRBV4-2|NA|TRBJ1-2
CASSQRPGTESSGYTF
>TRBV11-2|NA|TRBJ1-5
CASSPGRGGNQPQHF
>TRBV3-1|NA|TRBJ2-2
CASSQVGGNTGELFF
>TRBV5-1|few|TRBJ2-1
CASSFAGGAYNEQFF
>TRBV20-1|NA|TRBJ2-5
CSARDGDRGNF
>TRBV5-1|many|TRBJ1-2
CASSLGSNYGYTF
>TRBV4-1|few|TRBJ2-2
CASSQERTTPGELFF
>TRBV12-3/TRBV12-4|few|TRBJ2-1
CASSFMAGPSSYNEQFF
>TRBV7-9|once|TRBJ2-1
CASSSTSGGADEQFF
>TRBV11-3|NA|TRBJ2-2
CASSPDGRATGELFF
>TRBV29-1|NA|TRBJ2-1
CSVDSSGRHEQFF
>TRBV6-1|few|TRBJ1-5
CASRTQGDQPQHF
>TRBV28|few|TRBJ2-3
CASRPGDRGQYTQYF
>TRBV7-3|few|TRBJ1-1
CASSLILGRDRVPTEAFF
>TRBV28|NA|TRBJ2-7
CASSRRTGVYEQYF
>TRBV7-2|few|TRBJ2-7
CASSLSRQSYEQYF
>TRBV6-4|NA|TRBJ2-3
CASKASGGADTQYF
>TRBV6-1|many|TRBJ2-1
CASGTSGSRGRNEQFF
>TRBV11-2|NA|TRBJ1-1
CASSLEVWGHPGGTEAFF
>TRBV29-1|NA|TRBJ2-3
CSVGTSGITDTQYF
>TRBV20-1|NA|TRBJ1-1
CSASDRGNTEAFF
>TRBV7-9|NA|TRBJ1-1
CASRRGVTANTEAFF
>TRBV29-1|few|TRBJ2-5
CSVGGGTQETQYF
>TRBV20-1|NA|TRBJ2-3
CSAPASTDTQYF
>TRBV7-2|few|TRBJ1-1
CASSFNRGQEAFF
>TRBV4-1|few|TRBJ1-5
CASSQARGAFQPQHF
>TRBV20-1|few|TRBJ2-7
CSARKDDEQYF
>TRBV20-1|NA|TRBJ1-6
CSANRQNNPYNSPLHF
>TRBV10-3|NA|TRBJ1-2
CAVGTGNYGYTF
>TRBV20-1|NA|TRBJ2-3
CSASGTSGGTDTQYF
>TRBV6-2/TRBV6-3|few|TRBJ2-1
CASSWLAGGYNEQFF
>TRBV27|NA|TRBJ2-7
CASSRRGPRISYEQYF
>TRBV4-1|few|TRBJ2-7
CASSQDRGSKQYF
>TRBV10-3|few|TRBJ1-5
CAIGETHPAGNQPQHF
>TRBV18|few|TRBJ1-5
CASSLEYGNQPQHF